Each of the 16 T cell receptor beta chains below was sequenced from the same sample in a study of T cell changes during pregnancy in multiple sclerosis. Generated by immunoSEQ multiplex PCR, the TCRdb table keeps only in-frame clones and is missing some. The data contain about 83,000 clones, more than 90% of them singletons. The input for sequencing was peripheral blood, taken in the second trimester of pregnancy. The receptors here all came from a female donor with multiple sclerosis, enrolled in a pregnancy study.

CDR3 DNA: TGTGCCAGCTCCCCAGCCCAGAACTACAATGAGCAGTTCTTC. This translates into CASSPAQNYNEQFF. This chain uses TRBV18 with TRBJ2-1; D remains unclear. Trimming stripped 6 bases from V and 3 bases from J, with 12 bases between. Germline loops: CDR1 KGHSH, CDR2 LQKENI. This CDR3 contains 14 residues.

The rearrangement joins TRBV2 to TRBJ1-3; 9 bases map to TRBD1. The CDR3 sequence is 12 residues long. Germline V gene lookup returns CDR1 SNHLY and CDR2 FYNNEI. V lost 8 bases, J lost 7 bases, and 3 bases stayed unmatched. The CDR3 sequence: CASGQGSNTIYF. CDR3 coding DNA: TGTGCCAGCGGACAGGGGTCCAACACCATATATTTT.

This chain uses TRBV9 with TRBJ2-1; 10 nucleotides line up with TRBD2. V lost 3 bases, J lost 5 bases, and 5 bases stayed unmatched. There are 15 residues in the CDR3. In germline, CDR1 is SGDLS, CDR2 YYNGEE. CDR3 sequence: CASSGTSGIDNEQFF. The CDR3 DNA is TGTGCCAGCAGCGGTACTAGCGGGATCGACAATGAGCAGTTCTTC.

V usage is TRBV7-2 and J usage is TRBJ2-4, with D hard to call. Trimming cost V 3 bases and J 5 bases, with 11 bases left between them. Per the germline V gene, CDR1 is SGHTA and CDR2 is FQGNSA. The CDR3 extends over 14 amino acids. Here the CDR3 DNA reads TGTGCCAGCAGCTTCCGGAGTCGGGAAAACATTCAGTACTTC. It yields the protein CASSFRSRENIQYF.

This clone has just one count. The CDR3 DNA follows: TGTGCCAGTAGGGTCCTGCCCTTAGCGGGAGGGTACAATGAGCAGTTCTTC. Encoded protein: CASRVLPLAGGYNEQFF. This chain links TRBV19 with TRBJ2-1; TRBD2 matches at 11 bases. The V gene's germline CDR1 is LNHDA and CDR2 SQIVND (reference sequence). The CDR3 extends over 17 amino acids. The V and J ends lost 6 bases and 4 bases, in that order; junction bases with no gene match: 11.

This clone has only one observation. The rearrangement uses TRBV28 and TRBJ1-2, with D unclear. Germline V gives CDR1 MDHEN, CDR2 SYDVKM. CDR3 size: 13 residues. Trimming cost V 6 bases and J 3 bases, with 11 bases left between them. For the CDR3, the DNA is TGTGCCAGCAGGTCACGGGGAGACTATGGCTACACCTTC. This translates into CASRSRGDYGYTF.

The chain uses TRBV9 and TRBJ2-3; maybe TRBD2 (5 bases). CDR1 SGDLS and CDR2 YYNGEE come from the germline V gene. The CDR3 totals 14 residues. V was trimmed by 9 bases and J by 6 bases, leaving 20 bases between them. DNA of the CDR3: TGTGCCACGAACGTACTGACTATACGGGATACGCAGTATTTT. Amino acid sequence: CATNVLTIRDTQYF.

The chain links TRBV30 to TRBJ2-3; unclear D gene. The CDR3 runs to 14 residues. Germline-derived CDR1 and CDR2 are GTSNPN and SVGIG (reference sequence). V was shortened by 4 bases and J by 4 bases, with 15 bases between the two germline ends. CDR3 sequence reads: CAWNVGTAADTQYF. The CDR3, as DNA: TGTGCCTGGAATGTTGGAACAGCAGCAGATACGCAGTATTTT.

In DNA form, the CDR3 reads TGTGCCAGCGGGAGAGGAGAGACCCAGTACTTC. As protein: CASGRGETQYF. The V call is TRBV27, the J call TRBJ2-5, with D possibly TRBD2 on 5 matching bases. Germline V gene lookup returns CDR1 MNHEY and CDR2 SMNVEV (reference sequence). The length of the CDR3 is 11 residues. The V and J ends lost 8 bases and 4 bases respectively, with 8 bases between them.

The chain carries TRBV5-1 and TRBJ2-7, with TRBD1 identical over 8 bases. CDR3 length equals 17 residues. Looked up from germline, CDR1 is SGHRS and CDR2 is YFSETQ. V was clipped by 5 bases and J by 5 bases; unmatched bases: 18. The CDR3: CASRSGRLADRVHEQYF. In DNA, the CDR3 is TGCGCCAGCAGATCGGGAAGGTTAGCGGACAGGGTCCACGAGCAGTACTTC.

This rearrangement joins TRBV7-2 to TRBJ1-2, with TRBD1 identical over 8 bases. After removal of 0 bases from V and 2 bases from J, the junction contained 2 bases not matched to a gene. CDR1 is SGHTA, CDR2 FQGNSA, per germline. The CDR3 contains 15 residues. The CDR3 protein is CASSLARTGNYGYTF. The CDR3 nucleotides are TGTGCCAGCAGCTTAGCCAGGACAGGGAACTATGGCTACACCTTC.

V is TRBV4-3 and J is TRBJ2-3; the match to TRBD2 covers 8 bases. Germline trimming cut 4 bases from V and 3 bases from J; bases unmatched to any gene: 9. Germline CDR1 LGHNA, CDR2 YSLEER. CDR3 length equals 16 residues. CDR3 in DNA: TGCGCCAGCAGCCTATGGGTCGCGGGAGGAACAGATACGCAGTATTTT. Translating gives CASSLWVAGGTDTQYF.

This CDR3 is CASSSIAGVEQFF. Written as DNA, the CDR3 is TGCGCCAGCAGCTCAATAGCGGGAGTCGAGCAGTTCTTC. The rearrangement joins TRBV5-1 to TRBJ2-1; 9 bases match TRBD2. CDR3 size: 13 residues. The ends lost 3 bases at V and 10 bases at J; junction bases unmatched: 5. Germline lookup yields CDR1 SGHRS and CDR2 YFSETQ.

CDR3 in amino acids: CASSQGSSISGANVLTF. The CDR3 bases are TGCGCCAGCAGCCAAGGTTCCAGTATCTCTGGGGCCAACGTCCTGACTTTC. This chain links TRBV4-1 with TRBJ2-6; D is unclear. V was cut by 1 base and J by 0 bases, with 10 bases left in between. Germline values: CDR1 MGHRA, CDR2 YSYEKL. The CDR3 has 17 residues.

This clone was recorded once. CDR3 amino acids: CSVSGTDYTDTQYF. The CDR3 DNA is TGCAGCGTCTCCGGGACAGACTACACAGATACGCAGTATTTT. The rearrangement links TRBV29-1 to TRBJ2-3, with TRBD1 matching over 7 bases. The CDR3 runs to 14 residues. Germline V gene lookup returns CDR1 SQVTM and CDR2 ANQGSEA. J was trimmed by 2 bases and V by 6 bases; bases with no gene match: 8.

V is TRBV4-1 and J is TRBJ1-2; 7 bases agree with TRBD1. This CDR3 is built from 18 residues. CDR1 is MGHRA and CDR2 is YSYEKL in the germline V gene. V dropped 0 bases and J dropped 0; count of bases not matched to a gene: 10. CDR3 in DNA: TGCGCCAGCAGCCAAGAAGTGAGGACAGGCGCCTCTAACTATGGCTACACCTTC. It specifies CASSQEVRTGASNYGYTF.